This is a list of T cell receptor beta chains from one sample in a study of T-cell reconstitution after alpha-beta-depleted transplantation in children. TCRdb ran MiXCR on the PCR reads and lists one entry per CDR3 protein. The data hold some 240,000 distinct CDR3 sequences, with 9.7% observed a single time. The material was PBMCs from the stem cell graft donor, obtained from the stem cell graft. The receptor set was obtained from a human donor who donated a stem cell graft to a child with SCID. Each CDR3 is given with its conserved first and last residue. Each record gives: CDR3 protein, CDR3 DNA, V gene, clone size, D gene, J gene. A D gene is named only where the DNA matches it firmly. Where a row states a size, it is once, few, many or the class of an expanded clone; other rows omit it.

CASSLSLGQFF TGTGCCAGCAGCTTAAGTTTGGGGCAGTTCTTC TRBV7-9 many NA TRBJ2-1
CASSPSGGALGVEQFF TGTGCCAGCAGCCCAAGCGGGGGGGCCCTCGGGGTTGAGCAGTTCTTC TRBV28 NA TRBD2 TRBJ2-1
CASNFRPGQGGRTEAFF TGTGCCAGTAACTTTCGACCGGGACAGGGGGGAAGGACTGAAGCTTTCTTT TRBV19 many TRBD1 TRBJ1-1
CATSQGEANYGYTF TGTGCCACCAGCCAGGGAGAAGCTAACTATGGCTACACCTTC TRBV13 many NA TRBJ1-2
CATSTPQGQNYEKLFF TGTGCCACCAGCACCCCTCAAGGACAGAACTATGAAAAACTGTTTTTT TRBV15 many NA TRBJ1-4
CASSPTGPDSYEQYF TGCGCCAGCAGCCCGACGGGGCCTGACTCCTACGAGCAGTACTTC TRBV5-1 many NA TRBJ2-7
CSARDGGWRYGYTF TGCAGTGCTAGAGACGGGGGTTGGCGCTATGGCTACACCTTC TRBV20-1 many NA TRBJ1-2
CASSEGQSDEQFF TGTGCCAGCAGTGAGGGACAGAGCGATGAGCAGTTCTTC TRBV12-3/TRBV12-4 many TRBD1 TRBJ2-1
CASSGSYSYEQYF TGTGCCAGCAGCGGCAGCTACTCCTACGAGCAGTACTTC TRBV13 few NA TRBJ2-7
CASSLPRQGGAAGELFF TGCGCCAGCAGCCTCCCTAGGCAGGGAGGCGCCGCCGGGGAGCTGTTTTTT TRBV4-1 many NA TRBJ2-2
CAIRSRDSPLEQYF TGTGCCATCAGGAGCCGGGACAGCCCCCTCGAGCAGTACTTC TRBV10-3 many TRBD1 TRBJ2-7
CASKPGGATDTQYF TGTGCCAGCAAGCCGGGGGGGGCCACAGATACGCAGTATTTT TRBV12-3/TRBV12-4 many TRBD2 TRBJ2-3
CASSLYTDSNQPQHF TGTGCCAGCAGTTTATATACAGATAGCAATCAGCCCCAGCATTTT TRBV28 many NA TRBJ1-5
CASASLGVNTEAFF TGTGCCAGCGCTAGCCTTGGAGTCAACACTGAAGCTTTCTTT TRBV12-3/TRBV12-4 many NA TRBJ1-1
CASSLRARDFRETEAFF TGTGCCAGCAGCTTACGAGCCCGGGACTTTCGGGAGACTGAAGCTTTCTTT TRBV5-6 many NA TRBJ1-1
CASSLIPGQGATQYF TGTGCCAGCAGTTTAATACCGGGACAGGGGGCGACCCAGTACTTC TRBV28 many TRBD1 TRBJ2-5
CSARLPTANQETQYF TGCAGTGCTAGACTTCCGACGGCCAACCAAGAGACCCAGTACTTC TRBV20-1 many NA TRBJ2-5
CASSLITSPLHF TGTGCCAGCAGCTTGATAACTTCACCCCTCCACTTT TRBV5-6 many NA TRBJ1-6
CASSLGTANTEAFF TGTGCCAGCAGTTTAGGGACGGCGAACACTGAAGCTTTCTTT TRBV5-1 many NA TRBJ1-1
CASSYVASGGLSSYNEQFF TGTGCCAGCAGTTACGTCGCTAGCGGGGGCCTCAGCTCCTACAATGAGCAGTTCTTC TRBV6-2/TRBV6-3 many TRBD2 TRBJ2-1
CASNDPLAGGHSYTGELFF TGTGCCAGCAACGACCCACTAGCGGGGGGGCACTCGTACACCGGGGAGCTGTTTTTT TRBV11-2 many TRBD2 TRBJ2-2
CASSYSRKPGCQPQHF TGTGCCAGCAGTTACTCGAGAAAGCCAGGGTGTCAGCCCCAGCATTTT TRBV6-5 few NA TRBJ1-5
CASSLASSYGYTF TGTGCCAGCAGCTTGGCGAGCAGCTATGGCTACACCTTC TRBV5-6 many NA TRBJ1-2
CASSLGSGGTGELFF TGTGCCAGCAGCTTAGGTAGCGGAGGCACCGGGGAGCTGTTTTTT TRBV11-2 few NA TRBJ2-2
CASSFRDNYYGYTF TGTGCCAGCAGTTTTCGGGACAACTACTATGGCTACACCTTC TRBV27 many NA TRBJ1-2
CASSLRPDTDTQYF TGCGCCAGCAGCTTGCGACCAGACACAGATACGCAGTATTTT TRBV5-1 many NA TRBJ2-3
CSVPGIALSSYEQYF TGCAGTGTTCCCGGCATAGCCCTTTCATCCTACGAGCAGTACTTC TRBV20-1 many NA TRBJ2-7
CASSFVYPLDSSTDTQYF TGTGCCAGCAGCTTTGTTTACCCCCTCGACAGTAGCACAGATACGCAGTATTTT TRBV5-5 many NA TRBJ2-3
CASSLGQAAGYEKLFF TGCGCCAGCAGCTTGGGACAGGCCGCGGGGTATGAAAAACTGTTTTTT TRBV5-1 many NA TRBJ1-4
CASSLAKWLAGQETQYF TGTGCCAGCAGCTTGGCCAAGTGGCTAGCGGGGCAAGAGACCCAGTACTTC TRBV5-6 many TRBD2 TRBJ2-5
CASSSTGTGYHEQYF TGTGCCAGCAGTTCAACCGGGACAGGGTACCACGAGCAGTACTTC TRBV6-5 NA TRBD1 TRBJ2-7
CASSLGGTGEKNIQYF TGCGCCAGCAGCTTGGGCGGGACAGGGGAGAAAAACATTCAGTACTTC TRBV5-1 many TRBD1 TRBJ2-4
CSATTGYGYTF TGCAGTGCCACGACAGGGTATGGCTACACCTTC TRBV20-1 many TRBD1 TRBJ1-2
CASRKFIRTSSSYEQYF TGTGCCAGCCGCAAATTTATCCGGACGTCTAGCTCCTACGAGCAGTACTTC TRBV27 many NA TRBJ2-7
CASTTTMNTEAFF TGTGCCAGCACCACAACCATGAACACTGAAGCTTTCTTT TRBV7-9 many NA TRBJ1-1
CASSLMLSSAGELFF TGCGCCAGCAGCTTGATGTTGTCTAGCGCCGGGGAGCTGTTTTTT TRBV5-1 many NA TRBJ2-2
CSARDEGSATDTQYF TGCAGTGCTAGAGATGAAGGTAGCGCCACAGATACGCAGTATTTT TRBV20-1 many NA TRBJ2-3
CSAANRGRGNQPQHF TGCAGTGCAGCCAACAGGGGGCGAGGCAATCAGCCCCAGCATTTT TRBV20-1 many TRBD1 TRBJ1-5
CASSFGGSGTEAFF TGTGCCAGCAGCTTTGGGGGATCGGGGACTGAAGCTTTCTTT TRBV7-9 many NA TRBJ1-1
CASSFGAVYGYTF TGCGCCAGCAGCTTCGGGGCAGTCTATGGCTACACCTTC TRBV5-1 many NA TRBJ1-2
CASSLLTDSTEAFF TGTGCCAGCAGCTTACTTACCGACTCCACTGAAGCTTTCTTT TRBV7-9 many NA TRBJ1-1
CASSLFSGYNEQFF TGTGCCAGCAGCTTATTCTCGGGCTACAATGAGCAGTTCTTC TRBV7-9 many NA TRBJ2-1
CSARDLLRGAQEGTQYF TGCAGTGCTAGGGACCTCTTGCGGGGGGCCCAAGAAGGTACGCAGTATTTT TRBV20-1 many TRBD2 TRBJ2-3
CASSLEGTQYF TGCGCCAGCAGCTTGGAGGGTACGCAGTATTTT TRBV5-1 many NA TRBJ2-3
CASSRRAHYEQYF TGTGCCAGCAGCCGGAGGGCCCACTACGAGCAGTACTTC TRBV28 many NA TRBJ2-7
CSAREGTDNEKLFF TGCAGTGCTAGGGAGGGGACAGATAATGAAAAACTGTTTTTT TRBV20-1 many TRBD1 TRBJ1-4